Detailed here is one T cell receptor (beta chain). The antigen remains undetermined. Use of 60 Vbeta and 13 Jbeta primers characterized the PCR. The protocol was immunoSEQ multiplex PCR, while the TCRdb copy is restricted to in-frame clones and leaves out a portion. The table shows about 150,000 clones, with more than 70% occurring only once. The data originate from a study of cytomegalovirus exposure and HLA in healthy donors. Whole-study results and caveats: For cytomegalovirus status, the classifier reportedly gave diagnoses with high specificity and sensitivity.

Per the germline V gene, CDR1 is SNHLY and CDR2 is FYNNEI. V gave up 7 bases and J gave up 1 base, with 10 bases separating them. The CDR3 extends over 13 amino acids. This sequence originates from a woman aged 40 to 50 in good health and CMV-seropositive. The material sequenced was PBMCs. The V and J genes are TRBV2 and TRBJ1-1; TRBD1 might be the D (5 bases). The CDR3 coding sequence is TGTGCCAGCATTAGCCAGGGGAACACTGAAGCTTTCTTT. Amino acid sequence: CASISQGNTEAFF.